The source of this TCR beta chain is a study of blood T cell repertoires in COVID-19. The CDR3 loop spans 13 amino acids. Germline CDR1 MDHEN, CDR2 SYDVKM. Method: immunoSEQ multiplex PCR; TCRdb's copy keeps in-frame clones and lacks some. The data hold hundreds of thousands of clones, with roughly 91% observed a single time. The sequencing sample was made of peripheral blood. The sequence was obtained from a woman under 40 with COVID-19, enrolled during active disease. The chain employs TRBV28 and TRBJ1-2; D call uncertain. This CDR3 reads CATVQEEYYGYTF. CDR3 in DNA: TGTGCAACTGTGCAGGAGGAATACTATGGCTACACCTTC.